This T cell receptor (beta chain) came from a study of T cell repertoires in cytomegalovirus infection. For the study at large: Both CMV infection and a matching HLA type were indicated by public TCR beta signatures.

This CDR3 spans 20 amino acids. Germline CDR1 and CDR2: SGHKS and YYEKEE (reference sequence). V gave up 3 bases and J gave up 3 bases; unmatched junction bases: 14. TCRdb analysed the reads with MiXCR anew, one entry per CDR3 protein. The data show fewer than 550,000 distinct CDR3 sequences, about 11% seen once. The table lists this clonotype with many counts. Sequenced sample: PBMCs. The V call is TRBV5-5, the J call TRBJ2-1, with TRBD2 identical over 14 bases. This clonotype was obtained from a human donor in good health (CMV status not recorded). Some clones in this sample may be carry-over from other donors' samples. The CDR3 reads CASSWSGLAGGGLFYNEQFF. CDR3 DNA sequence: TGTGCCAGCAGCTGGAGCGGACTAGCGGGAGGCGGCCTGTTCTACAATGAGCAGTTCTTC.